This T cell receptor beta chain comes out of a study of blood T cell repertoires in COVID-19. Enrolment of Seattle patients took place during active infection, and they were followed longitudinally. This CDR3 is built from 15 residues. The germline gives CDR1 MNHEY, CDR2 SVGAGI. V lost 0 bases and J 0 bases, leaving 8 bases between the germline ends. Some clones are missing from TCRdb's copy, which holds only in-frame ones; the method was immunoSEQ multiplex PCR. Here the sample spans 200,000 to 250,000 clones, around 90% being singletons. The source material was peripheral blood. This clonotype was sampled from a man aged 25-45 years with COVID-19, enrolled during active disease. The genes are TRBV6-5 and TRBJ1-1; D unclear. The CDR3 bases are TGTGCCAGCAGTTACTCCAGGCAGGTGAACACTGAAGCTTTCTTT. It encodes CASSYSRQVNTEAFF.